This T cell receptor beta chain was sequenced during a study of T cells after yellow fever vaccination. Study-wide results and caveats: At under 97% for CD4 and approximately 89% for CD8, most primary-vaccination clones showed up again after the booster. The bulk population could contribute abundant contaminating clonotypes to FACS-sorted repertoires. Across the CD4 and CD8 compartments, a small share of clonotypes was present in both.

MiXCR was run by TCRdb on the 5' RACE reads, yielding one entry per CDR3 protein. This table holds a few hundred thousand distinct CDR3 sequences, 5.2% found once. The germline gives CDR1 LGHDT, CDR2 YNNKEL (reference sequence). This CDR3 is built from 17 residues. V shed 0 bases, J shed 5 bases, and the junction held 11 bases outside the gene matches. This clonotype was found a few times. Its antigen is as yet unknown. Here the sequenced sample was CD4+ T cells sorted from PBMCs, taken on the day of the yellow fever booster vaccination. The V gene is TRBV3-1, the J gene TRBJ2-5; 8 bases agree with TRBD2. The sequence was obtained from a man between 18 and 29 years old who received the YFV17D yellow fever vaccine. The chain's CDR3 is CASSQDIRGGFWETQYF. CDR3 in DNA: TGTGCCAGCAGCCAAGATATTCGGGGGGGCTTCTGGGAGACCCAGTACTTC.